This TCR beta chain was sequenced during a study of blood T cell repertoires in COVID-19. Study-level background: Donors in the United States, Italy and Spain gave samples during acute or convalescent COVID-19. PBMCs, B-cell-depleted T cells, or T cells were the source of the cDNA or gDNA that made up the material.

The CDR3 runs 16 residues. The germline gives CDR1 SGHTA, CDR2 FQGTGA. The ends were cut back, 5 bases at V and 3 bases at J, with 18 bases in the middle. Source study methods: Estimation of nucleated cell counts relied on the amplification of reference gene primers. Produced via immunoSEQ multiplex PCR; TCRdb's table is partial and in-frame only. The DNA gave D and trimming, while V, J and clone size come from that table. This sample has under 200,000 clones, with about 74% found just once. Input material: peripheral blood. The chain couples TRBV7-3 to TRBJ2-3, with a weak D call TRBD1 (5 bases). This clonotype originated in an elderly woman with acute or convalescent COVID-19. The CDR3 is CASSAEGAGSTDTQYF. In nucleotides, the CDR3 is TGTGCCAGCAGCGCTGAAGGCGCAGGGTCGACAGATACGCAGTATTTT.